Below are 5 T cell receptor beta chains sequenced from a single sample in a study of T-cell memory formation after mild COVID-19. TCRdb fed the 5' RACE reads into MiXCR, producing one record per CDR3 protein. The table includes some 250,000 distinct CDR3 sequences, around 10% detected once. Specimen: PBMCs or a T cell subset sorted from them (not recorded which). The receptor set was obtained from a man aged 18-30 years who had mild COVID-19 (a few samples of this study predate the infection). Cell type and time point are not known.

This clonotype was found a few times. The CDR3, as DNA: TGTGCCAGCAAGAAGGGGGACAGGGGGGGCAATGAGCAGTTCTTC. Amino acid sequence: CASKKGDRGGNEQFF. The chain links TRBV6-1 to TRBJ2-1, with 11 nucleotides matching TRBD1. CDR3 length equals 15 residues. The germline V gene has CDR1 MNHNS and CDR2 SASEGT. V dropped 7 bases and J dropped 6; count of bases not matched to a gene: 8.

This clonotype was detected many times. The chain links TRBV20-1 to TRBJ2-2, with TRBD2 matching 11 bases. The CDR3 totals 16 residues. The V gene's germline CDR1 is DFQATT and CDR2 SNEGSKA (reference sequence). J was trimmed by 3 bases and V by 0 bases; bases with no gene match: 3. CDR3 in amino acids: CSARELAGGDTGELFF. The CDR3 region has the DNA TGCAGTGCTAGAGAATTAGCGGGGGGGGACACCGGGGAGCTGTTTTTT.

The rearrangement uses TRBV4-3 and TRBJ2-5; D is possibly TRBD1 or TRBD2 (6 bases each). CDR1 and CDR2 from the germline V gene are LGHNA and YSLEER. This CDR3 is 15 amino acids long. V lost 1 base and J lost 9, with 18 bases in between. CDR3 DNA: TGCGCCAGCAGCCAAGGAAATGTGAACAGGGAGGCCCAGTACTTC. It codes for CASSQGNVNREAQYF.

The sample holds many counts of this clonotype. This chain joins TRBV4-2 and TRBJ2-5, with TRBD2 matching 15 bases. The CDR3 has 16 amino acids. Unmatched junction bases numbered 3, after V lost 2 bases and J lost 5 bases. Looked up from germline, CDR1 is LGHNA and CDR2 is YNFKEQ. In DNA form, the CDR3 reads TGTGCCAGCAGCCAAACCGGGACTAGCGGGGGGGAGACCCAGTACTTC. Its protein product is CASSQTGTSGGETQYF.

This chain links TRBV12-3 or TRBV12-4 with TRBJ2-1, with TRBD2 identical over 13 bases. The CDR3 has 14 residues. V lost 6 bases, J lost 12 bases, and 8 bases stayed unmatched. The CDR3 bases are TGTGCCAGCAGCGCGGGACTAGCGGGGCCCTGGCAGTTCTTC. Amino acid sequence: CASSAGLAGPWQFF.